This TCR beta chain was recorded in a study of regulatory T cells in long-lasting Graves disease. Study-level points and caveats: The persistent group shared about 2,700 public clonotypes, more than the 966 shared by new patients.

This clonotype was picked up many times. Its antigen is not identified. Time point denoted: persistent/refractory GD, antithyroid drugs over 5 years with positive TRAb. Following extraction of RNA from PBMCs, that RNA was used to make the TCR library. Graves' disease diagnoses followed American Thyroid Association guidelines. The TCR beta library used iRepertoire HTBI primers with Arm-PCR amplification of CDR3. TCRdb analysed the multiplex PCR reads with MiXCR anew, one entry per CDR3 protein. The table lists about 660,000 distinct CDR3 sequences, 25% to 35% of them singletons. The sequences come from peripheral blood mononuclear cells (PBMCs), collected when the disease was refractory, from a patient treated with antithyroid drugs. This receptor was taken from a female donor with Graves disease.

The CDR3 nucleotides read TGTGCCAGCAGTGAAGTCGTGCGGAATCCCTACGAGCAGTACTTC. Its protein product is CASSEVVRNPYEQYF. V usage is TRBV2 and J usage is TRBJ2-7; D gene uncertain. Germline V gene lookup returns CDR1 SNHLY and CDR2 FYNNEI. This CDR3 contains 15 residues. V lost 1 base and J lost 2, with 12 bases in between.